One and the same sample provided the 30 T cell receptor beta chains below, sequenced in a study of cytotoxic CD8 clonotypes in ibrutinib-treated CLL. Assay used: immunoSEQ multiplex PCR; TCRdb lists only in-frame clones, some missing. The sample has about 150,000 clones, roughly three quarters seen once. This sample comprised PBMCs, obtained after 24 months of ibrutinib treatment. These receptors were collected from a human donor with chronic lymphocytic leukemia.

Points on this clone: Other DNA sequences in the same sample also yield this CDR3. The V call is TRBV5-1, the J call TRBJ1-3; the D is unclear. This CDR3 has 14 residues. With 0 bases removed from V and 4 bases from J, the gap between germline ends came to 8 bases. CDR1 SGHRS and CDR2 YFSETQ come from the germline V gene. As DNA, the CDR3 is TGCGCCAGCAGCTTGGGGGCAGAAGGAAACACCATATATTTT. It translates to CASSLGAEGNTIYF.

The chain carries TRBV5-4 and TRBJ2-1, with 7 bases that match TRBD2. V lost 4 bases to trimming and J lost 0 bases; unmatched junction nucleotides: 13. Germline-derived CDR1 and CDR2 are SGHNT and YYREEE (reference sequence). This CDR3 is 18 amino acids long. The DNA for the CDR3 is TGTGCCAGCAGCACCGGGGGGAGCAAGTATAGCTCCTACAATGAGCAGTTCTTC. Amino acids: CASSTGGSKYSSYNEQFF.

The chain is built from TRBV2 and TRBJ1-5, with D unresolved. CDR3 length equals 17 residues. CDR1 SNHLY and CDR2 FYNNEI come from the germline V gene. The V gene lost 1 base and the J gene lost 4 bases, with 17 bases spanning the gap. The CDR3 coding sequence is TGTGCCAGCAGTGAAGGGTTGGCAGCCCCGGGGAATCAGCCCCAGCATTTT. Its protein is CASSEGLAAPGNQPQHF.

The chain has TRBV6-1 and TRBJ2-3; 8 bases are a match to TRBD1. The CDR3 length is 13 residues. Germline V CDR1 and CDR2: MNHNS, SASEGT. V gave up 11 bases and J gave up 1 base; unmatched junction bases: 5. The CDR3 protein is CACRGQGTDTQYF. The CDR3, as DNA: TGTGCCTGCCGGGGACAGGGCACAGATACGCAGTATTTT.

This clone was seen a handful of times. The chain is built from TRBV19 and TRBJ2-1; TRBD1 matches 9 bases. J gave up 8 bases and V 9 bases, and 11 bases lay outside the gene matches. Germline V CDR1 and CDR2: LNHDA, SQIVND (reference sequence). CDR3 length: 14 residues. CDR3 in amino acids: CASRTGAWVDEQFF. In nucleotides, the CDR3 is TGTGCCAGCAGGACAGGGGCGTGGGTCGATGAGCAGTTCTTC.

This clone has more than one count but fewer than ten. The J gene is TRBJ1-5, the V gene TRBV28, with D maybe TRBD1 (5 bases). The germline CDR1 and CDR2 sequences are MDHEN and SYDVKM. The CDR3 contains 15 residues. V dropped 2 bases and J dropped 4 bases, with 12 bases sitting between them. CDR3 nucleotide sequence: TGTGCCAGCAGTTTAGGGGCGGCAGTTAATCAGCCCCAGCATTTT. It encodes CASSLGAAVNQPQHF. Full variable domain (remainder filled in from reference TRBV28 and TRBJ1-5): DVKVTQSSRYLVKRTGEKVFLECVQDMDHENMFWYRQDPGLGLRLIYFSYDVKMKEKGDIPEGYSVSREKKERFSLILESASTNQTSMYLCASSLGAAVNQPQHFGDGTRLSIL.

The chain employs TRBV18 and TRBJ2-2, with D possibly called TRBD1 or TRBD2 (6 bases each). CDR3 size: 16 residues. Per germline, CDR1 KGHSH and CDR2 LQKENI. With 6 bases removed from V and 0 bases from J, the gap between germline ends came to 14 bases. CDR3 sequence: CASSPPGGSNTGELFF. The CDR3 nucleotides read TGTGCCAGCTCCCCCCCCGGGGGCTCGAACACCGGGGAGCTGTTTTTT.

The CDR3 DNA sequence: TGTGCCAGCTCACCGCCGGGGAGTAGGAGGGAGCTGTTTTTT. This gives the protein CASSPPGSRRELFF. The chain joins TRBV18 to TRBJ2-2; weak D call: TRBD2 (5 bases). The CDR3 consists of 14 residues. V shed 3 bases and J shed 9 bases, with 14 bases lying between them. Germline V lookup: CDR1 KGHSH, CDR2 LQKENI. The full variable domain, with the rest looked up from reference TRBV18 and TRBJ2-2, is NAGVMQNPRHLVRRRGQEARLRCSPMKGHSHVYWYRQLPEEGLKFMVYLQKENIIDESGMPKERFSAEFPKEGPSILRIQQVVRGDSAAYFCASSPPGSRRELFFGEGSRLTVL.

The chain has TRBV9 and TRBJ2-7; TRBD1 is a possible D gene (6 bases). Germline lookup yields CDR1 SGDLS and CDR2 YYNGEE. V lost 0 bases to trimming and J lost 2 bases, with 12 bases between them. This CDR3 region has 15 residues. CDR3 bases: TGTGCCAGCAGCGTAGGTCTGGACAGAACCTACGAGCAGTACTTC. Translation: CASSVGLDRTYEQYF.

The rearrangement uses TRBV10-3 and TRBJ1-3; no clear D gene. V was clipped by 8 bases and J by 0 bases, with 11 bases between them. The CDR3 loop spans 14 amino acids. Germline assignment: CDR1 ENHRY and CDR2 SYGVKD. DNA for the CDR3: TGTGCCATCCAAGGACCGACCTCTGGAAACACCATATATTTT. This sequence encodes CAIQGPTSGNTIYF.

The chain is built from TRBV21-1 and TRBJ2-1; the DNA was not used to check the table's D call, TRBD2. TRBV21-1 is deemed a pseudogene. The CDR3 covers 16 residues. CDR3 in amino acids: CASSKRGDSTHNEQFF. As DNA, the CDR3 is TGTGCCAGCAGCAAACGGGGGGATTCCACCCACAATGAGCAGTTCTTC.

This rearrangement joins TRBV6-1 to TRBJ2-1; the D gene is possibly TRBD2 (6 bases). The germline V and J ends were trimmed by 6 bases and 9 bases, with 18 bases remaining between them. Germline loops: CDR1 MNHNS, CDR2 SASEGT. The CDR3 consists of 14 residues. The CDR3 nucleotides read TGTGCCAGCAGGGATCCCCCCACCGGGGGTGAGCAGTTCTTC. Translated, it gives CASRDPPTGGEQFF.

The chain combines TRBV6-6 with TRBJ1-1; a possible D gene is TRBD1 (6 bases). The CDR3 is made up of 12 amino acids. V shed 6 bases and J shed 8 bases, with 13 bases lying between them. The germline V gene has CDR1 MNHNY and CDR2 SVGAGI (reference sequence). The CDR3 is CASRESGQEAFF. The CDR3 region has the DNA TGTGCCAGCAGGGAGTCGGGACAAGAAGCTTTCTTT.

In this sample, this clone turned up once. One end of the junction varies from germline; a read error may be responsible. The chain combines TRBV6-1 with TRBJ2-7; D possibly matches TRBD1 or TRBD2 (7 bases each). The CDR3 spans 13 residues. Germline V gene sequence: CDR1 MNHNS, CDR2 SASEGT. The CDR3, as DNA: TGTGCCAGCAGTGAAGCCGCTACAGGGGAGGGGAGTTTC. Protein product: CASSEAATGEGSF.

The rearrangement uses TRBV23-1 and TRBJ1-5; D possibly corresponds to TRBD1 (5 bases). TRBV23-1 is designated an ORF whose function remains uncertain. The CDR3 runs to 19 residues. Trimming cost V 0 bases and J 0 bases, with 18 bases left between them. The chain's CDR3 is CASSQSPRGWVSSNQPQHF. Here the CDR3 DNA reads TGCGCCAGCAGTCAATCCCCCCGGGGGTGGGTTAGTAGCAATCAGCCCCAGCATTTT.

The rearrangement links TRBV2 to TRBJ2-1; no clear D. Germline-derived CDR1 and CDR2 are SNHLY and FYNNEI. The CDR3 sequence is 15 residues long. Trimming shortened V by 3 bases and J by 0 bases, and 9 bases separated the two germline ends. The CDR3 sequence is CASSDRKSSYNEQFF. In DNA form, the CDR3 reads TGTGCCAGCAGTGACAGAAAAAGCTCCTACAATGAGCAGTTCTTC.

V usage is TRBV19 and J usage is TRBJ1-2; no clear D gene. Trimming took 4 bases from V and 8 from J, leaving 14 bases between them. The CDR3 sequence is 13 residues long. In germline, CDR1 is LNHDA, CDR2 SQIVND (reference sequence). This CDR3 is CASSTSTRGGYTF. The CDR3 bases are TGTGCCAGTAGTACCAGTACGAGAGGAGGCTACACCTTC.

The chain carries TRBV5-1 and TRBJ2-1, with D tentatively TRBD1 (6 bases). The CDR3 has 15 residues. The germline gives CDR1 SGHRS, CDR2 YFSETQ. The V and J ends lost 4 bases and 6 bases respectively, with 17 bases between them. This CDR3 is CASSPRQRGGNEQFF. DNA of the CDR3: TGCGCCAGCAGCCCACGACAGAGAGGGGGCAATGAGCAGTTCTTC. The full variable domain, with the rest looked up from reference TRBV5-1 and TRBJ2-1, is KAGVTQTPRYLIKTRGQQVTLSCSPISGHRSVSWYQQTPGQGLQFLFEYFSETQRNKGNFPGRFSGRQFSNSRSEMNVSTLELGDSALYLCASSPRQRGGNEQFFGPGTRLTVL.

V usage is TRBV7-3 and J usage is TRBJ2-3; D remains ambiguous. CDR1 is SGHTA and CDR2 is FQGTGA in the germline V gene. The length of the CDR3 is 13 residues. The V and J ends lost 5 bases and 0 bases respectively, with 6 bases between them. CDR3 region: CASSPTSTDTQYF. The CDR3 DNA sequence: TGTGCCAGCAGCCCCACGAGCACAGATACGCAGTATTTT.

The chain has TRBV7-9 and TRBJ1-4; no clear D. The CDR3 runs 16 residues. Trimming stripped 5 bases from V and 5 bases from J, with 18 bases between. Germline V gives CDR1 SEHNR, CDR2 FQNEAQ (reference sequence). DNA of the CDR3: TGTGCCAGCAGCCATGGTGTAGGACCGGTGAATGAAAAACTGTTTTTT. Its protein is CASSHGVGPVNEKLFF.

Only a few counts were recorded for this clone. The chain has TRBV12-5 and TRBJ1-5; D call uncertain. The ends were cut back, 0 bases at V and 2 bases at J, with 17 bases in the middle. The CDR3 runs 18 residues. The V gene's germline CDR1 is LGHNT and CDR2 FRNRAP. The CDR3 DNA follows: TGTGCTAGTGGTTTGGTCCCAACCGGGCCCCTGGGCAATCAGCCCCAGCATTTT. Amino acids: CASGLVPTGPLGNQPQHF.

The J gene is TRBJ2-3, the V gene TRBV7-2; 9 positions match TRBD2. The CDR3 contains 16 residues. V shed 2 bases and J 3 bases; nucleotides not matched to a gene: 6. Germline lookup yields CDR1 SGHTA and CDR2 FQGNSA. CDR3 sequence (DNA): TGTGCCAGCAGCTTATCCCGGCTAGCGGGGACAGATACGCAGTATTTT. Amino acids: CASSLSRLAGTDTQYF.

The gene calls are TRBV7-6 and TRBJ1-5; no clear D gene. V dropped 1 base and J dropped 4 bases, with 8 bases sitting between them. This CDR3 contains 14 residues. Germline V lookup: CDR1 SGHVS, CDR2 FNYEAQ. CDR3 DNA: TGTGCCAGCAGCTTAGGCGTGGGTAATCAGCCCCAGCATTTT. Translating gives CASSLGVGNQPQHF.

The chain joins TRBV18 to TRBJ1-4, with D hard to call. Germline V lookup: CDR1 KGHSH, CDR2 LQKENI. This CDR3 comprises 14 residues. V dropped 1 base and J dropped 7 bases, with 10 bases sitting between them. DNA of the CDR3: TGTGCCAGCTCACCACGGGAGGGCCCTGAAAAACTGTTTTTT. This codes for CASSPREGPEKLFF.

The gene calls are TRBV18 and TRBJ1-5; D ambiguous. The CDR3 runs 14 residues. V was clipped by 2 bases and J by 2 bases, with 7 bases between them. Germline V gives CDR1 KGHSH, CDR2 LQKENI. Here the CDR3 DNA reads TGTGCCAGCTCACCAGGGATAGGCAATCAGCCCCAGCATTTT. Its protein product is CASSPGIGNQPQHF.

This clone was seen just once. The chain has TRBV18 and TRBJ2-3; 7 nucleotides line up with TRBD2. The length of the CDR3 is 15 residues. Germline V gene lookup returns CDR1 KGHSH and CDR2 LQKENI. V gave up 1 base and J gave up 4 bases; unmatched junction bases: 5. CDR3 loop: CASSPRSGMSDTQYF. The DNA of the CDR3 is TGTGCCAGCTCACCACGCAGCGGGATGTCAGATACGCAGTATTTT.

This sequence joins TRBV19 and TRBJ1-1; D gene unclear. This CDR3 spans 14 amino acids. The V and J ends lost 5 bases and 8 bases respectively, with 18 bases between them. Germline V gene data show CDR1 as LNHDA and CDR2 as SQIVND (reference sequence). The CDR3 coding sequence is TGTGCCAGTAGTCCCCTGCCGGCGGGGTGGGAAGCTTTCTTT. Encoded protein: CASSPLPAGWEAFF.

This chain joins TRBV28 and TRBJ2-7; 7 bases line up with TRBD2. The V gene's germline CDR1 is MDHEN and CDR2 SYDVKM. With 8 bases clipped from V and 2 bases from J, the junction kept 6 bases outside the gene matches. This CDR3 is built from 13 residues. CDR3 in DNA: TGTGCCAGCCGCCGCCGGGGGGCCTACGAGCAGTACTTC. It specifies CASRRRGAYEQYF. The whole variable domain, remainder taken from reference TRBV28 and TRBJ2-7, is DVKVTQSSRYLVKRTGEKVFLECVQDMDHENMFWYRQDPGLGLRLIYFSYDVKMKEKGDIPEGYSVSREKKERFSLILESASTNQTSMYLCASRRRGAYEQYFGPGTRLTVT.

This sequence joins TRBV30 and TRBJ2-7, with 7 nucleotides matching TRBD1. Germline V lookup: CDR1 GTSNPN, CDR2 SVGIG (reference sequence). CDR3 length: 14 residues. V was clipped by 6 bases and J by 2 bases; unmatched bases: 10. The CDR3 loop is CACTTTGLTYEQYF. In nucleotides, the CDR3 is TGTGCCTGCACCACGACAGGGTTAACCTACGAGCAGTACTTC.

In this sample, this clone turned up a few times. Being one base from a much bigger clone, this may be a read error. This same CDR3 is encoded by further DNA sequences in the sample. This chain links TRBV15 with TRBJ2-5; the D is unclear. V was clipped by 0 bases and J by 5 bases, with 4 bases between them. Per the germline V gene, CDR1 is LNHNV and CDR2 is YYDKDF (reference sequence). The CDR3 totals 12 residues. CDR3 amino acids: CATSRDVETQYF. Written as DNA, the CDR3 is TGTGCCACCAGCAGAGATGTCGAGACCCAGTACTTC.